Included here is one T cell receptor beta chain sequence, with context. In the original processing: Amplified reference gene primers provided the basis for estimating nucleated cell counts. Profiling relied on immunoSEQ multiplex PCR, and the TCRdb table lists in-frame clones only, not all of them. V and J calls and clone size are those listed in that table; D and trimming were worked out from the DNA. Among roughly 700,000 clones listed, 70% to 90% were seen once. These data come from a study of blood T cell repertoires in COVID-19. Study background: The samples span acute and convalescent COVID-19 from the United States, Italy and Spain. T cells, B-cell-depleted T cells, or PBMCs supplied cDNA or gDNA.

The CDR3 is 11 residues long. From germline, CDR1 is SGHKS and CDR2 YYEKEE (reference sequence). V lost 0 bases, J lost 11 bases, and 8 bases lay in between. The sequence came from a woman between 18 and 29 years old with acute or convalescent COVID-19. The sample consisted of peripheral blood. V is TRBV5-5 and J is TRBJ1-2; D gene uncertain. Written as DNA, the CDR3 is TGTGCCAGCAGCTTGGACCTCGGGTACACCTTC. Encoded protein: CASSLDLGYTF.